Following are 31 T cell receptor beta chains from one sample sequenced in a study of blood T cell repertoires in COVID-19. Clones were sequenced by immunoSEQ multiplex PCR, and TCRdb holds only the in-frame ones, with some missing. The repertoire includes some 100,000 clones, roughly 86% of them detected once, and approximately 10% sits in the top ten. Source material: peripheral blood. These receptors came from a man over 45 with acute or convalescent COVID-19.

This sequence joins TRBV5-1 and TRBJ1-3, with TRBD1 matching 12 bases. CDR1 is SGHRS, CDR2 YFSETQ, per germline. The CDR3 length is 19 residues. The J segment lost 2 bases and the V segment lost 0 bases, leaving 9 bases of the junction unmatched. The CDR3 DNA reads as TGCGCCAGCAGCTTGGAGGGGACAGGGGGCTTAGCGGCTGGAAACACCATATATTTT. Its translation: CASSLEGTGGLAAGNTIYF.

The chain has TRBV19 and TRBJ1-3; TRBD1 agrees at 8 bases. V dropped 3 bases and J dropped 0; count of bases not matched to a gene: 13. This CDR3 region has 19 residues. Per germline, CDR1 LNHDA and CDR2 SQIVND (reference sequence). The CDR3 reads CASSILKLTGANSGNTIYF. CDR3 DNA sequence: TGTGCCAGTAGTATCCTAAAATTGACAGGGGCGAACTCTGGAAACACCATATATTTT.

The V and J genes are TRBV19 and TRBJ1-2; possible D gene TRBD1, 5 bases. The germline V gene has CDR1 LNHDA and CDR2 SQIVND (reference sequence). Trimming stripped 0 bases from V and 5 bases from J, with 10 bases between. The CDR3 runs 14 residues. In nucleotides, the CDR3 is TGTGCCAGTAGTATAGATTTAGACAGTTATGGCTACACCTTC. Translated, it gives CASSIDLDSYGYTF. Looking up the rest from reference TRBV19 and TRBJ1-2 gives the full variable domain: DGGITQSPKYLFRKEGQNVTLSCEQNLNHDAMYWYRQDPGQGLRLIYYSQIVNDFQKGDIAEGYSVSREKKESFPLTVTSAQKNPTAFYLCASSIDLDSYGYTFGSGTRLTVV.

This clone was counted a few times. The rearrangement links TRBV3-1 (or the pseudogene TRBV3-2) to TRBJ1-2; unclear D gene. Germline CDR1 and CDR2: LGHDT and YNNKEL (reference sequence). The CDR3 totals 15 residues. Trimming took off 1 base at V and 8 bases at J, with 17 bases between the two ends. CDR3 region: CASSQGGGGYSGYTF. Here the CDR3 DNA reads TGTGCCAGCAGCCAAGGGGGAGGAGGGTACAGCGGCTACACCTTC.

The CDR3: CASSFRDLNTGELFF. The CDR3 nucleotides read TGTGCCAGCAGCTTCCGGGACTTGAACACCGGGGAGCTGTTTTTT. V is TRBV3-1 (or the pseudogene TRBV3-2) and J is TRBJ2-2; D may be TRBD2 (6 bases). This CDR3 has 15 residues. Trimming removed 5 bases at V and 1 base at J, with 11 bases between. The V gene's germline CDR1 is LGHDT and CDR2 YNNKEL (reference sequence).

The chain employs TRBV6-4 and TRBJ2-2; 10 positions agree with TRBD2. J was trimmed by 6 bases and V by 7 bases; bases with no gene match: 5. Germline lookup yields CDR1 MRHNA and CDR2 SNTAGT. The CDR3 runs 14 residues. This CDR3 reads CASTEREGSGELFF. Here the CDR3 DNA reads TGTGCCAGCACCGAGCGGGAGGGATCCGGGGAGCTGTTTTTT.

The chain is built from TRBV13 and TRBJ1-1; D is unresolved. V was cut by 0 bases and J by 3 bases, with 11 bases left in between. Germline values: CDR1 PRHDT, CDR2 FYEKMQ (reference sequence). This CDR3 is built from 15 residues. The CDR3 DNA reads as TGTGCCAGCAGCTTAGGAGTGACATCTTACACTGAAGCTTTCTTT. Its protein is CASSLGVTSYTEAFF.

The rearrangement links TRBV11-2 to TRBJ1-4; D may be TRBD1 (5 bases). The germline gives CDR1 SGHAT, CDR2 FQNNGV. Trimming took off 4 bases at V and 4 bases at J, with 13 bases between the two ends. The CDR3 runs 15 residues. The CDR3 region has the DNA TGTGCCAGCAGCTCTGGGGGGAAGGGTAATGAAAAACTGTTTTTT. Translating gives CASSSGGKGNEKLFF.

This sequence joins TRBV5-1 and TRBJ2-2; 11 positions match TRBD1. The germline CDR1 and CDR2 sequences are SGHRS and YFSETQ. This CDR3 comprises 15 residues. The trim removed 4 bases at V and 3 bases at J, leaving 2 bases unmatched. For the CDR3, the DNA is TGCGCCAGCAGCCAGGACAGGGGGCACACCGGGGAGCTGTTTTTT. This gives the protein CASSQDRGHTGELFF.

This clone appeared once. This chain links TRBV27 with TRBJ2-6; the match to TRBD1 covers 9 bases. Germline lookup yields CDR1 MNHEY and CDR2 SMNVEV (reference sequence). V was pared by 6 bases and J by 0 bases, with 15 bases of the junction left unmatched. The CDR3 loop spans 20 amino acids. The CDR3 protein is CASSLRRGDRDISGANVLTF. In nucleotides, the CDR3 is TGTGCCAGCAGCCTGCGCCGCGGGGACAGGGATATCTCTGGGGCCAACGTCCTGACTTTC.

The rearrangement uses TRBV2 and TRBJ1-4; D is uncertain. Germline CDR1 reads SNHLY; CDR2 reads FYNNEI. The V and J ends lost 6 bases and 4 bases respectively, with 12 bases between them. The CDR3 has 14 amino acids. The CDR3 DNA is TGTGCCAGCAGGTCAGGAATCGGTAATGAAAAACTGTTTTTT. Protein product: CASRSGIGNEKLFF.

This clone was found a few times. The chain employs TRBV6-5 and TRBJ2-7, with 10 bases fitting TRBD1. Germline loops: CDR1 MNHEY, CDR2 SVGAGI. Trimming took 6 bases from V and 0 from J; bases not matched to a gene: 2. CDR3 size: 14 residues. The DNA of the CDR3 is TGTGCCAGCAGCCGGGACAGGGGCTCCTACGAGCAGTACTTC. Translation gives CASSRDRGSYEQYF.

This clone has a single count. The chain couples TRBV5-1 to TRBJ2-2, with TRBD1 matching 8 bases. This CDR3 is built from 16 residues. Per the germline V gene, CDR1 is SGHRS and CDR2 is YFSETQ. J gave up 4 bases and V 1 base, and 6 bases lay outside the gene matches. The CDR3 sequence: CASSLITTGGTGELFF. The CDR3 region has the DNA TGCGCCAGCAGCTTGATTACTACAGGGGGCACCGGGGAGCTGTTTTTT.

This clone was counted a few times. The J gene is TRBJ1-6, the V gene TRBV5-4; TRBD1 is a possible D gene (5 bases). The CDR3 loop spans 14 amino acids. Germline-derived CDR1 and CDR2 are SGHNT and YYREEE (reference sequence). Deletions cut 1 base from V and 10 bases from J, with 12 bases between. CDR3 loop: CASSLRAGQSPLHF. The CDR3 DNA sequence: TGTGCCAGCAGCTTGAGGGCAGGGCAATCACCCCTCCACTTT. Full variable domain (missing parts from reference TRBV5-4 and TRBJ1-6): ETGVTQSPTHLIKTRGQQVTLRCSSQSGHNTVSWYQQALGQGPQFIFQYYREEENGRGNFPPRFSGLQFPNYSSELNVNALELDDSALYLCASSLRAGQSPLHFGNGTRLTVT.

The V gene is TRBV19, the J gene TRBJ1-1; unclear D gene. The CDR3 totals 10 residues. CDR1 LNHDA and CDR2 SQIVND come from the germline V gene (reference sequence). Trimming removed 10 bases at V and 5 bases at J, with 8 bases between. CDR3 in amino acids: CATGRTEAFF. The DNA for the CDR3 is TGTGCCACCGGGAGAACTGAAGCTTTCTTT.

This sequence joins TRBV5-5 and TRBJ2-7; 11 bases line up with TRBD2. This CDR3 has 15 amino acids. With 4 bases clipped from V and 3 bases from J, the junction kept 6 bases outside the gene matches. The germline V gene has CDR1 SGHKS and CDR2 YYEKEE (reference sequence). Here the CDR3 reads CASSMGLADLYEQYF. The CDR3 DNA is TGTGCCAGCAGCATGGGACTAGCGGACCTCTACGAGCAGTACTTC.

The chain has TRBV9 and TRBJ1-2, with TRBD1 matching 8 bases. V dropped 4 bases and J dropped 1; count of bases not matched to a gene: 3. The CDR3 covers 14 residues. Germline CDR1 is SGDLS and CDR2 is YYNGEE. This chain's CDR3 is CASSPTGVNYGYTF. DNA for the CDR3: TGTGCCAGCAGCCCGACAGGGGTTAACTATGGCTACACCTTC.

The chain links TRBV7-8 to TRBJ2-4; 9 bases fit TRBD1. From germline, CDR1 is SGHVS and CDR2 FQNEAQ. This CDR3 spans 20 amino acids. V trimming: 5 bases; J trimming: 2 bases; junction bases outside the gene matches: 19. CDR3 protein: CASSLRFTDRGGGTKNIQYF. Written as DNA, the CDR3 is TGTGCCAGCAGCCTTCGATTCACCGACAGGGGGGGCGGAACCAAAAACATTCAGTACTTC.

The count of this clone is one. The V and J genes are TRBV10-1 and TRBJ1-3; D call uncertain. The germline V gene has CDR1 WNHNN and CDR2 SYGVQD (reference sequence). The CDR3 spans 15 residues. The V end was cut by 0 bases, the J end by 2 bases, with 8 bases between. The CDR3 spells CASSESDMPGNTIYF. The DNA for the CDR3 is TGCGCCAGCAGTGAGTCAGACATGCCTGGAAACACCATATATTTT.

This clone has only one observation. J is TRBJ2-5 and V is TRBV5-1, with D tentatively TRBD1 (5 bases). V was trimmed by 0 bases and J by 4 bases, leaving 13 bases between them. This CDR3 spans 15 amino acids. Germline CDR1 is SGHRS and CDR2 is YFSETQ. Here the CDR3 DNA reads TGCGCCAGCAGCTTGGCTCGTGGGGCACGAGAGACCCAGTACTTC. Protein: CASSLARGARETQYF.

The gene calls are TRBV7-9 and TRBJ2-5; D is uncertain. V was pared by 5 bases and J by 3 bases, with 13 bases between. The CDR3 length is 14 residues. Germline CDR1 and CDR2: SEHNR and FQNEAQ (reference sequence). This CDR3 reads CASSPPNSEETQYF. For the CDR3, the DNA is TGTGCCAGCAGCCCCCCCAACAGTGAAGAGACCCAGTACTTC.

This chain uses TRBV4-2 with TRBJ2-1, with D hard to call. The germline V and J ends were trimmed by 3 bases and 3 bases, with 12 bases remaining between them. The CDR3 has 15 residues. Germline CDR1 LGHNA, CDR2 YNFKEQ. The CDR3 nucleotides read TGTGCCAGCAGCCATGCCGAATCTAGCTACAATGAGCAGTTCTTC. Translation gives CASSHAESSYNEQFF.

This chain's CDR3 is CASSPGQIENTEAFF. Written as DNA, the CDR3 is TGTGCCAGCTCACCGGGCCAGATTGAAAACACTGAAGCTTTCTTT. The chain has TRBV18 and TRBJ1-1, with D hard to call. This CDR3 is built from 15 residues. V gave up 3 bases and J gave up 2 bases, with 13 bases separating them. CDR1 is KGHSH, CDR2 LQKENI, per germline.

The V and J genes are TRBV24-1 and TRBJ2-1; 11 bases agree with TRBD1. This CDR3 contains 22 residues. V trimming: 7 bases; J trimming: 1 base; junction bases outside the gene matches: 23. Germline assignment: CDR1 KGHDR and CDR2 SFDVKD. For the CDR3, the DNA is TGTGCCACCAGCGATACACGGTCCCGGACAGGGGGCGCCTTGGGATCCTACAATGAGCAGTTCTTC. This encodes CATSDTRSRTGGALGSYNEQFF.

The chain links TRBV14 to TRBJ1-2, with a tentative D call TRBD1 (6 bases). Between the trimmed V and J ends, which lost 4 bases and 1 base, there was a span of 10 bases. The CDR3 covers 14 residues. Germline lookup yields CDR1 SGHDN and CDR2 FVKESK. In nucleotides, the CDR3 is TGTGCCAGCAGCCCCCAGGGGTATAACTATGGCTACACCTTC. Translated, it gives CASSPQGYNYGYTF.

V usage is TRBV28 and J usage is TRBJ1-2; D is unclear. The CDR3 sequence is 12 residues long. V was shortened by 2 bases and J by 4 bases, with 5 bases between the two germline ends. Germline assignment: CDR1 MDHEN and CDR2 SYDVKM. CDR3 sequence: CASSLGSYGYTF. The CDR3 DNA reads TGTGCCAGCAGTTTAGGGAGCTATGGCTACACCTTC.

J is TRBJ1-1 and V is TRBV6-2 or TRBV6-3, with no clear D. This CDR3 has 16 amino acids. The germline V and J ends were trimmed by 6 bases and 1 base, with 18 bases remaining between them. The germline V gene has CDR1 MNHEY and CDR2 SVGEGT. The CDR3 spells CASSPHPQTWNTEAFF. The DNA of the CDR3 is TGTGCCAGCAGCCCACATCCCCAAACCTGGAACACTGAAGCTTTCTTT.

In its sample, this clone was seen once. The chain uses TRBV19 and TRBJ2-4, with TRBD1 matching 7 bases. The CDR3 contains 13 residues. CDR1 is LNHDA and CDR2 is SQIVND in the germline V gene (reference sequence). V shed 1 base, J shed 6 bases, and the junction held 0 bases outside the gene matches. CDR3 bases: TGTGCCAGTAGTATAGGACAGGGAAACATTCAGTACTTC. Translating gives CASSIGQGNIQYF.

The CDR3 DNA follows: TGTGCCAGCAGCTCCCCCAGAGGGAGGGCCTCCTACGAGCAGTACTTC. Translating gives CASSSPRGRASYEQYF. V is TRBV11-2 and J is TRBJ2-7, with TRBD2 identical over 7 bases. From germline, CDR1 is SGHAT and CDR2 FQNNGV. J lost 0 bases, V lost 4 bases, and 9 bases had no gene match. This CDR3 is built from 16 residues.

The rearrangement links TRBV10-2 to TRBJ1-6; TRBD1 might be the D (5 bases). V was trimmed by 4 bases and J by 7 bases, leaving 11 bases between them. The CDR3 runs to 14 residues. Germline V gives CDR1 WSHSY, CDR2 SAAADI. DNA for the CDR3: TGCGCCAGCAGTGGGGGCAGACAGAATTCACCCCTCCACTTT. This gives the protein CASSGGRQNSPLHF.

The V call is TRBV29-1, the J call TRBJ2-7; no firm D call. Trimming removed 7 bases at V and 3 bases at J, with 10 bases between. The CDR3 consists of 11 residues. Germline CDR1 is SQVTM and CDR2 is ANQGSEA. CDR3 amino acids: CSGAGDYEQYF. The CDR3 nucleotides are TGCAGCGGCGCAGGTGACTACGAGCAGTACTTC.